This T cell receptor beta chain was profiled in a study of T cell responses to AZD1222 COVID-19 vaccine. Some clones are missing from TCRdb's copy, which holds only in-frame ones; the method was immunoSEQ multiplex PCR. The sample carries about 72,000 clones, over 75% recorded once. CDR3 length: 13 amino acids. Germline V gives CDR1 LGHDT, CDR2 YNNKEL (reference sequence). Unmatched junction bases numbered 4, after V lost 4 bases and J lost 4 bases. The specimen comprised peripheral blood, sampled on day 0 of AZD1222 vaccination. The TCR comes from an adult in good health. The chain has TRBV3-1 (or the pseudogene TRBV3-2) and TRBJ2-7; 7 bases fit TRBD1. DNA of the CDR3: TGTGCCAGCAGCCCAACAGGGGTGTACGAGCAGTACTTC. Translated, it gives CASSPTGVYEQYF.